This TCR beta chain was recorded in a study of cytomegalovirus exposure and HLA in healthy donors. 13 Jbeta primers and 60 Vbeta primers were used for the PCR. The data were produced by immunoSEQ multiplex PCR, yet TCRdb's version contains in-frame clones alone and is incomplete. The sample carries 150,000 to 200,000 clones, approximately 80% recorded once. Comments on this clone: One end of the junction is discordant with germline, which a read error may explain.

Sequenced material: PBMCs. The clonotype was recovered from a woman aged 18-29 years in good health and CMV-seronegative.

The CDR3 bases are TGTGCCAGCAGTTTGACAGGGGACCCGAACACCGGGGAGCTGTTTTTT. Translated: CASSLTGDPNTGELFF. This chain joins TRBV10-3 and TRBJ2-2, with TRBD1 matching 8 bases. This CDR3 has 16 residues. Germline CDR1 and CDR2: ENHRY and SYGVKD.